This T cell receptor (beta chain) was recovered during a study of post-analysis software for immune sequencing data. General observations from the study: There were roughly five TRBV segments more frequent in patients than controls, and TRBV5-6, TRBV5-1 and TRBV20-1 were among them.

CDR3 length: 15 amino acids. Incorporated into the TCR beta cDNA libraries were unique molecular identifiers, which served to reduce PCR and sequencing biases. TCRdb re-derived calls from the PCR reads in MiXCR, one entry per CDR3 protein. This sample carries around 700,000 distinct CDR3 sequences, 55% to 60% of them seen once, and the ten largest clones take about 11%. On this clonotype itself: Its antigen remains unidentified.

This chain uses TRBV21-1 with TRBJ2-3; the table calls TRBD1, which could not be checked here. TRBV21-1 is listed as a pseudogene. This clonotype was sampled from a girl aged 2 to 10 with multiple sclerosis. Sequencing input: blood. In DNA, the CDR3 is TGTGCCAGCCCGAGGGAGGGGGCCGGCACAGATACGCAGTATTTT. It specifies CASPREGAGTDTQYF.